This section outlines one TCR beta chain sequence together with its context. This sample stems from a study of radiation and T cells in renal cell carcinoma. The CDR3 is made up of 15 amino acids. The ends were cut back, 4 bases at V and 4 bases at J, with 14 bases in the middle. CDR1 is MNHEY, CDR2 SVGAGI, per germline. Indicated time point: blood 4 weeks post-SBRT, at nephrectomy. Treatment meaning: 15 Gy SBRT to primary tumor, nephrectomy 4 weeks later. Sequencing used immunoSEQ multiplex PCR; TCRdb keeps in-frame clones, though not all of them. In the table there are approximately 170,000 clones, roughly nine tenths of which are singletons.

The chain is built from TRBV6-5 and TRBJ1-3; D gene unclear. The receptor was derived from a woman aged 45-60 years with renal cell carcinoma. The source material was blood, sampled from a patient whose treatment included radiotherapy and nephrectomy. CDR3 residues: CASSSGPTRGNTIYF. CDR3 in DNA: TGTGCCAGCAGTTCCGGACCTACGCGGGGAAACACCATATATTTT.